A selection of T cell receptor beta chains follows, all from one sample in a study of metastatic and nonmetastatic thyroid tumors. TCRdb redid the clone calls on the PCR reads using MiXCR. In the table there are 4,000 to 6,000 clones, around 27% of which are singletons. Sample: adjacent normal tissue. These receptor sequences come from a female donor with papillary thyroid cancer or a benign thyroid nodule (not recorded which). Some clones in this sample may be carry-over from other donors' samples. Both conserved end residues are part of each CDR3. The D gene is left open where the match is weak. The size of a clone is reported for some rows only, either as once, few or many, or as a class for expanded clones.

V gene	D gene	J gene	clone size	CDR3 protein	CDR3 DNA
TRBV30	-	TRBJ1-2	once	CAWKPGGLGNYGYTF	TGTGCCTGGAAACCGGGGGGGTTGGGAAACTATGGCTACACCTTC
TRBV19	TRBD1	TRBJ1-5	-	CASSLTPGQGAVQPQHF	TGTGCCAGTAGTTTAACGCCGGGACAGGGGGCAGTTCAGCCCCAGCATTTT
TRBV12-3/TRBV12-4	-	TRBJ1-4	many	CASRLGAAGREKLLF	TGTGCCAGCAGGTTAGGGGCTGCGGGGCGTGAAAAACTGTTATTT
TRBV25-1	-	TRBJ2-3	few	CASSELGWSGNTDTQYF	TGTGCCAGCAGTGAATTAGGATGGTCAGGGAACACAGATACGCAGTATTTT
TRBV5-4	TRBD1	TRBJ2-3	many	CASSWAGGRGDTQYF	TGTGCCAGCAGCTGGGCAGGGGGCCGGGGAGATACGCAGTATTTT
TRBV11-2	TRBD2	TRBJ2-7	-	CASSLDPGTSPYEQYF	TGTGCCAGCAGCTTAGACCCCGGGACTAGCCCTTACGAGCAGTACTTC
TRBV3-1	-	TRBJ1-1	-	CASRLTLLGVSTEAFF	TGTGCCAGCAGGTTGACCCTCCTGGGTGTGAGCACTGAAGCTTTCTTT
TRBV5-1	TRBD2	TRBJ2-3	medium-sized	CASSLDPGLAGVTDTQYF	TGCGCCAGCAGCTTGGACCCGGGACTAGCGGGAGTCACAGATACGCAGTATTTT
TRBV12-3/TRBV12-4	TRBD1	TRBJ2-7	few	CASSWTGVYEQYF	TGTGCCAGCAGTTGGACAGGGGTCTACGAGCAGTACTTC
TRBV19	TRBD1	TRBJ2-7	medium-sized	CASIVDRGHEQYF	TGTGCCAGTATTGTTGACAGGGGGCACGAGCAGTACTTC
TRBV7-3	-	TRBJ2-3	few	CASSPVLRDTQYF	TGTGCCAGCAGCCCAGTGTTGAGAGATACGCAGTATTTT
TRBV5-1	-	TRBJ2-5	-	CASSILGLQGIRETQYF	TGCGCCAGCAGCATCCTAGGACTACAGGGAATTCGGGAGACCCAGTACTTC
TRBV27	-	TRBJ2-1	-	CASSPDGQLVLYNEQFF	TGCGCCAGCAGTCCGGACGGACAGCTTGTCTTATACAATGAGCAGTTCTTC
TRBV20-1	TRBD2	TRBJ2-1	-	CSARVWEGVSNEQFF	TGCAGTGCTAGAGTTTGGGAGGGAGTCAGCAATGAGCAGTTCTTC
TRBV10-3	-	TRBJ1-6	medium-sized	CAITGNYNSPLHF	TGTGCCATCACGGGGAACTATAATTCACCCCTCCACTTT
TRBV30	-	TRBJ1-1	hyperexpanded	CAWSVALGGDNDFF	TGTGCCTGGAGTGTAGCCCTAGGTGGCGATAATGATTTCTTT
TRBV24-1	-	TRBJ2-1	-	CATSDRGTRQGKNEKFF	TGTGCCACCAGTGATCGGGGGACTAGACAGGGCAAGAATGAGAAGTTCTTC
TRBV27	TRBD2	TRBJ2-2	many	CASSPLAERNTGELFF	TGTGCCAGCAGTCCGCTAGCGGAGAGGAACACCGGGGAGCTGTTTTTT
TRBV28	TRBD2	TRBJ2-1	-	CASSKQLAGGHNEQFF	TGTGCCAGCAGTAAGCAACTAGCGGGAGGCCACAATGAGCAGTTCTTC
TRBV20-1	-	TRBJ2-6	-	CSARGGSGANVLTF	TGCAGTGCTAGAGGTGGGTCTGGGGCCAACGTCCTGACTTTC
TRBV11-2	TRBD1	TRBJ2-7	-	CASSLWSTGATYEQYF	TGTGCCAGCAGCTTATGGTCCACAGGGGCTACCTACGAGCAGTACTTC
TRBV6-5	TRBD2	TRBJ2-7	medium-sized	CASSYSGTSGSTGEQYF	TGTGCCAGCAGTTACTCGGGGACTAGCGGGAGTACGGGCGAGCAGTACTTC
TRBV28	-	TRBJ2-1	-	CASSSGTTYNEQFF	TGTGCCAGCAGTTCCGGGACAACCTACAATGAGCAGTTCTTC
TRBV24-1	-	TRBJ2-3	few	CATSGTEGQYF	TGTGCCACCAGTGGGACCGAGGGGCAGTATTTT
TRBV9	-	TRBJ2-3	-	CASSAAPLAADTQYF	TGTGCCAGCAGCGCAGCCCCCCTGGCGGCAGATACGCAGTATTTT
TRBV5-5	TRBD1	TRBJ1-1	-	CASSAGGGGTGTGMDTEAFF	TGTGCCAGCAGCGCCGGGGGAGGGGGCACCGGGACAGGGATGGACACTGAAGCTTTCTTT
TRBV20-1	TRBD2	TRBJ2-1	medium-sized	CSARVSGTRSYNEQFF	TGCAGTGCTAGGGTTAGCGGGACACGGTCATACAATGAGCAGTTCTTC
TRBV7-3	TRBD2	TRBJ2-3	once	CASSPAGGTDTQYF	TGTGCCAGCAGCCCAGCGGGAGGCACAGATACGCAGTATTTT
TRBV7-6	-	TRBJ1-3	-	CASSTTVSGNTIYF	TGTGCCAGCAGCACCACAGTCTCTGGAAACACCATATATTTT
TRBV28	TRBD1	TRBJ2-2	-	CASRELLWYRGYTVELFF	TGTGCCAGCAGAGAACTCCTCTGGTACAGGGGCTACACCGTGGAGCTGTTTTTT
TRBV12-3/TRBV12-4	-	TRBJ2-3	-	CASSPRAHTDTQYF	TGTGCCAGCAGCCCCAGGGCCCACACAGATACGCAGTATTTT
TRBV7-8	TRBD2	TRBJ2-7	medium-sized	CASSRNPSGRNYEQYF	TGTGCCAGCAGCCGAAACCCTAGCGGGAGGAACTACGAGCAGTACTTC
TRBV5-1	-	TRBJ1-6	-	CASSLESNSPLHF	TGCGCCAGCAGCTTAGAGAGTAATTCACCCCTCCACTTT
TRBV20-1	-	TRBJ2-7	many	CSARDLRSSYEQYF	TGCAGTGCTAGAGATTTAAGGTCCTCCTACGAGCAGTACTTC
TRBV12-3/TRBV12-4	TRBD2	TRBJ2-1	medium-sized	CASTSLAGGSYNEQFF	TGTGCCAGCACCTCTTTAGCGGGAGGGTCCTACAATGAGCAGTTCTTC
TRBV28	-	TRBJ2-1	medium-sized	CASTPIASRRKSSYNEQFF	TGTGCCAGCACCCCAATCGCTAGTAGGCGAAAGAGCTCCTACAATGAGCAGTTCTTC
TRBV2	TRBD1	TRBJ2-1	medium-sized	CASLTRTGNNEQFF	TGTGCCAGTCTGACGAGGACAGGGAACAATGAGCAGTTCTTC
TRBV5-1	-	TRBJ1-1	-	CATQEGTNTEAFF	TGCGCCACCCAGGAGGGGACGAACACTGAAGCTTTCTTT
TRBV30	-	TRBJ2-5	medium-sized	CAWSVGNLGETQYF	TGTGCCTGGAGTGTGGGGAATCTAGGGGAGACCCAGTACTTC
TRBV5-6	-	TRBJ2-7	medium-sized	CASSAPGHSYEQYF	TGTGCCAGCAGCGCTCCGGGACACTCCTACGAGCAGTACTTC
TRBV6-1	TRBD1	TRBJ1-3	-	CASSSGTGTTGNTIYF	TGTGCCAGCAGTTCCGGGACAGGGACTACCGGAAACACCATATATTTT
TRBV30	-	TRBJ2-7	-	CAWSDSSYEQYF	TGTGCCTGGAGTGACAGCTCCTACGAGCAGTACTTC
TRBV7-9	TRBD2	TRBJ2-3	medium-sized	CASTEAGASDTQYF	TGTGCCAGCACCGAAGCGGGAGCCAGTGATACGCAGTATTTT
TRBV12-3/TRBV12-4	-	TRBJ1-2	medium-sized	CASSRGRLLGYGYTF	TGTGCCAGCAGTCGGGGTAGGCTCCTTGGCTATGGCTACACCTTC
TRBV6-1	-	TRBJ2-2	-	CASQIDVAAGELFF	TGTGCCAGCCAGATCGACGTGGCGGCGGGGGAGCTGTTTTTT
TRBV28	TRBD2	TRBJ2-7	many	CASITLTSGKAKQYF	TGTGCCTCCATTACCCTGACTAGCGGGAAGGCTAAGCAGTACTTC
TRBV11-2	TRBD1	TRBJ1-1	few	CASSSNRGRDTEAFF	TGTGCCAGCAGCTCTAACAGGGGTCGGGACACTGAAGCTTTCTTT
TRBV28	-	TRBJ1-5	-	CASKKGGGQWSNQPQHF	TGTGCCAGCAAGAAGGGGGGCGGGCAATGGAGCAATCAGCCCCAGCATTTT